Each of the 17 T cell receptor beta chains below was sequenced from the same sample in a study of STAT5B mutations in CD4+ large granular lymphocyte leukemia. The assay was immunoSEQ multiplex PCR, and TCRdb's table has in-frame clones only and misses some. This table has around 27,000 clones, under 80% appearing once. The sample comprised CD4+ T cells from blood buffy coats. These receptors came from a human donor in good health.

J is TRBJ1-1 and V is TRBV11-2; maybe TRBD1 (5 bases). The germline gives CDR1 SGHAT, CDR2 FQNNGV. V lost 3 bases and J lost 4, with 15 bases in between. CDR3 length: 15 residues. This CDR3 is CASSFGPGGGTEAFF. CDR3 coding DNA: TGTGCCAGCAGCTTTGGACCTGGGGGGGGCACTGAAGCTTTCTTT.

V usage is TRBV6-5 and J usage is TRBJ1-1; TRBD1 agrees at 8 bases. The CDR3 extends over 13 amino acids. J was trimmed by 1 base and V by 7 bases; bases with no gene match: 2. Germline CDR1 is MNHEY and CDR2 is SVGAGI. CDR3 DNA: TGTGCCAGCAAGGGACAGGCGAACACTGAAGCTTTCTTT. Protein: CASKGQANTEAFF.

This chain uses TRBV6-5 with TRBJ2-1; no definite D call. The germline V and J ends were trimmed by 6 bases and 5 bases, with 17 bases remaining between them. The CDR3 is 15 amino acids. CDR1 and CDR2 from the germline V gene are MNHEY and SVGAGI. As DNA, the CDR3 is TGTGCCAGCAGCAGTGGGCAAGCCCGTCACAATGAGCAGTTCTTC. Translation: CASSSGQARHNEQFF.

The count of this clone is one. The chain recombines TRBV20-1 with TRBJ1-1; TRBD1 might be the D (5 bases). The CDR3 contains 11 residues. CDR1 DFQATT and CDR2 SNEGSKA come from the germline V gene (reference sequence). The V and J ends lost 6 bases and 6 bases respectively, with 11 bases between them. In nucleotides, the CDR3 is TGCAGTGCGGGCAGGGTTGCTGAAGCTTTCTTT. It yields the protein CSAGRVAEAFF.

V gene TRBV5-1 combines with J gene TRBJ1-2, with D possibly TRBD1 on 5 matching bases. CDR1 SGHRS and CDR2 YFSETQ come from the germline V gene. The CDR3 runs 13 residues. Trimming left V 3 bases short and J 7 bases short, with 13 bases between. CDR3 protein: CASSYGSGGGYTF. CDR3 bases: TGCGCCAGCAGCTACGGGTCCGGGGGTGGCTACACCTTC.

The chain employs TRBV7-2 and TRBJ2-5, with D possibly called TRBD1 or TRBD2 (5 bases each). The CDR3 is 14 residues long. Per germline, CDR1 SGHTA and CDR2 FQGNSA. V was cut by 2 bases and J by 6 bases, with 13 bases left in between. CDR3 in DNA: TGTGCCAGCAGCTTATTGGGGGTCGGTAAGACCCAGTACTTC. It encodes CASSLLGVGKTQYF.

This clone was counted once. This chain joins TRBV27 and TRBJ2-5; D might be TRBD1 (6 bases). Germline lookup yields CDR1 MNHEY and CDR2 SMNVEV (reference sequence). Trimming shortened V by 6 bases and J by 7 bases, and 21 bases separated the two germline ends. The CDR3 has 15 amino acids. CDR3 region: CASRIQGSVYGTQYF. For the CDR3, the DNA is TGTGCCAGCAGGATACAGGGTTCGGTTTATGGGACCCAGTACTTC.

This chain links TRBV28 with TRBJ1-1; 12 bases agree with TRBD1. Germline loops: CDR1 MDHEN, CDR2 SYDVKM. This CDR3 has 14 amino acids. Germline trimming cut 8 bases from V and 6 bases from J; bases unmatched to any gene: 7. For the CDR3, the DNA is TGTGCCAGCCAACCGGGACAGGGGGCTTCTGAAGCTTTCTTT. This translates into CASQPGQGASEAFF.

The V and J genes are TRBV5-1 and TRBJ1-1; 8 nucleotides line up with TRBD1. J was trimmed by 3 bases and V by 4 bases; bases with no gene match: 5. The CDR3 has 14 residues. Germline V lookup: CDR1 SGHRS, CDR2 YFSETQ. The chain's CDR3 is CASSTGQGYTEAFF. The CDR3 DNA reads TGCGCCAGCAGCACCGGACAGGGTTACACTGAAGCTTTCTTT.

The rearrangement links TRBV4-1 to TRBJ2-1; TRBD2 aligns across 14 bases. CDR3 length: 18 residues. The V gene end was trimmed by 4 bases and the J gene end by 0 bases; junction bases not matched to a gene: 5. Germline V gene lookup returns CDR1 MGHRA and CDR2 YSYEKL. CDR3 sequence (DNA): TGCGCCAGCAGCCTTAGACTAGCGGGAGGGAGCTCCTACAATGAGCAGTTCTTC. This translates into CASSLRLAGGSSYNEQFF.

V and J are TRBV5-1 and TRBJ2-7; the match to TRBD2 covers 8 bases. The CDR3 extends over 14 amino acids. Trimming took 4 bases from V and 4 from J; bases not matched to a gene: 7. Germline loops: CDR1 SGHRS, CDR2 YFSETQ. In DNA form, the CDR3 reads TGCGCCAGCAGCCTGAGCGGGAGTTGGTACGAGCAGTACTTC. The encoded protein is CASSLSGSWYEQYF.

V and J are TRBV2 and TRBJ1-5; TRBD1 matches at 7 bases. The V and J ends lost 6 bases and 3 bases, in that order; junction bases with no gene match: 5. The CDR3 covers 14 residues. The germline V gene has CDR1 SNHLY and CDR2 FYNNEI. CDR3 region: CASRADRVNQPQHF. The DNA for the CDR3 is TGTGCCAGCAGGGCAGACAGGGTCAATCAGCCCCAGCATTTT.

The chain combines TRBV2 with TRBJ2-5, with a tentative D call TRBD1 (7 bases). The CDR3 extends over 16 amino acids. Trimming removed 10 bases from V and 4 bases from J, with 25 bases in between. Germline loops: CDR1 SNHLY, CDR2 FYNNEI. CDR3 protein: CATQTGGGGAGETQYF. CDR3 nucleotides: TGTGCCACCCAAACGGGCGGAGGGGGCGCAGGAGAGACCCAGTACTTC.

The CDR3 DNA is TGCGCCAGCAGCCAAGTCCTAGCCAATGAGCAGTTCTTC. It is translated as CASSQVLANEQFF. The chain carries TRBV4-3 and TRBJ2-1, with D possibly being TRBD2 (5 bases). This CDR3 has 13 amino acids. CDR1 and CDR2 from the germline V gene are LGHNA and YSLEER. V was shortened by 1 base and J by 6 bases, with 7 bases between the two germline ends.

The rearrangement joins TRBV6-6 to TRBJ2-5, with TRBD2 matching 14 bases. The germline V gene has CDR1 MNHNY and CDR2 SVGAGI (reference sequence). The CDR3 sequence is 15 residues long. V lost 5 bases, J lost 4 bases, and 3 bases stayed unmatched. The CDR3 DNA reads TGTGCCAGCAGTCGCGGGACTAGCGGGAGAGAGACCCAGTACTTC. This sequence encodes CASSRGTSGRETQYF.

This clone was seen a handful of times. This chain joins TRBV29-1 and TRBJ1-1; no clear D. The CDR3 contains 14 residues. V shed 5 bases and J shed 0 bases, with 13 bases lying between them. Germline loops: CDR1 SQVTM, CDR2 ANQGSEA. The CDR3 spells CSVSFGRLNTEAFF. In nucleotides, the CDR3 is TGCAGCGTTTCCTTCGGGAGATTGAACACTGAAGCTTTCTTT.

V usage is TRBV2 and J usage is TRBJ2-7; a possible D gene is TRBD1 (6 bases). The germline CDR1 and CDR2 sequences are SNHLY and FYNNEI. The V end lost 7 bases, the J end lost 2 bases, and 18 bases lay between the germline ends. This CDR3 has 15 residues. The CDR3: CASKGQTHPTYEQYF. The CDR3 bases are TGTGCCAGCAAGGGACAAACCCACCCTACCTACGAGCAGTACTTC. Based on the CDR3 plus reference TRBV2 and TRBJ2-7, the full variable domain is EPEVTQTPSHQVTQMGQEVILRCVPISNHLYFYWYRQILGQKVEFLVSFYNNEISEKSEIFDDQFSVERPDGSNFTLKIRSTKLEDSAMYFCASKGQTHPTYEQYFGPGTRLTVT.